The clone carrying this T cell receptor (beta chain) was counted only a few times. Germline V gene lookup returns CDR1 SGHRS and CDR2 YFSETQ. This CDR3 is built from 14 residues. V gave up 2 bases and J gave up 5 bases; unmatched junction bases: 3. The sample belongs to a study of blood T cell repertoires in COVID-19. Study at large: The samples span acute and convalescent COVID-19 from the United States, Italy and Spain. Nucleic acid was either cDNA or gDNA, and it came from T cells, B-cell-depleted T cells, or PBMCs.

Study processing details: The assay estimated nucleated cells by amplifying reference gene primers. TCRdb's table, derived via immunoSEQ multiplex PCR, lists solely in-frame clones and lacks some. V and J calls and clone size follow that table, whereas D and trimming were derived from the DNA. The repertoire includes more than 85,000 clones, about four fifths of them detected once, and roughly 17% sits in the top ten. V usage is TRBV5-1 and J usage is TRBJ1-5; 8 positions agree with TRBD1. The specimen was peripheral blood. This sequence was found in a woman aged 55-75 years with acute or convalescent COVID-19. The CDR3 bases are TGCGCCAGCAGCTTTGGACAGGGAGATCAGCCCCAGCATTTT. Amino acids: CASSFGQGDQPQHF. The variable domain in full, completed from reference TRBV5-1 and TRBJ1-5, reads KAGVTQTPRYLIKTRGQQVTLSCSPISGHRSVSWYQQTPGQGLQFLFEYFSETQRNKGNFPGRFSGRQFSNSRSEMNVSTLELGDSALYLCASSFGQGDQPQHFGDGTRLSIL.